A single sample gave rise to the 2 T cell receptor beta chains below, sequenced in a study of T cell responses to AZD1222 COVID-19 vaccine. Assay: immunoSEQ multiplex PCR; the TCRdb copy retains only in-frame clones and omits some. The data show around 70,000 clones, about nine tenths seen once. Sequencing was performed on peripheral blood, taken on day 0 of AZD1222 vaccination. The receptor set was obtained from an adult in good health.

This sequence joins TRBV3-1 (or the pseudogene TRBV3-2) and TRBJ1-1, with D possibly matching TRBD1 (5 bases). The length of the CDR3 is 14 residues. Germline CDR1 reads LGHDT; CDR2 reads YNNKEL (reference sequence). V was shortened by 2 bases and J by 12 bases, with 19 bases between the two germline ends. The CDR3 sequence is CASSQRSGRETTFF. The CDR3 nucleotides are TGTGCCAGCAGCCAAAGGTCCGGCAGGGAGACGACTTTCTTT.

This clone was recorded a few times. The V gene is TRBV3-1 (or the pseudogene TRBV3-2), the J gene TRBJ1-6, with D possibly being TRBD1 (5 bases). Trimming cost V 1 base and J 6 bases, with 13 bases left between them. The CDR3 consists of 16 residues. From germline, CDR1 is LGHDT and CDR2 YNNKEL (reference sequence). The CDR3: CASSQVFQGLNSPLHF. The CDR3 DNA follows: TGTGCCAGCAGCCAAGTCTTTCAGGGCCTTAATTCACCCCTCCACTTT.